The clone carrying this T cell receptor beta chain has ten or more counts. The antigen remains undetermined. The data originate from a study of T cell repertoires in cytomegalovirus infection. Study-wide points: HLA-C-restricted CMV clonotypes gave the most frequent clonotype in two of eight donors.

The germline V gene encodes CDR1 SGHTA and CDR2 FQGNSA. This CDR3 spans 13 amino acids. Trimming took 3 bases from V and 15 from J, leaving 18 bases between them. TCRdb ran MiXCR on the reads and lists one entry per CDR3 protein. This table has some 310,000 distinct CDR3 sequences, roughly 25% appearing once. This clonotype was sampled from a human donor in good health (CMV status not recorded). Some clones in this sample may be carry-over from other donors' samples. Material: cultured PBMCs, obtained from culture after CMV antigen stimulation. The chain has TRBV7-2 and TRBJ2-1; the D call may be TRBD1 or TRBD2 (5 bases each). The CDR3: CASSFRDLNNPFF. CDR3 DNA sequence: TGTGCCAGCAGCTTTAGGGACCTTAATAACCCGTTCTTC.